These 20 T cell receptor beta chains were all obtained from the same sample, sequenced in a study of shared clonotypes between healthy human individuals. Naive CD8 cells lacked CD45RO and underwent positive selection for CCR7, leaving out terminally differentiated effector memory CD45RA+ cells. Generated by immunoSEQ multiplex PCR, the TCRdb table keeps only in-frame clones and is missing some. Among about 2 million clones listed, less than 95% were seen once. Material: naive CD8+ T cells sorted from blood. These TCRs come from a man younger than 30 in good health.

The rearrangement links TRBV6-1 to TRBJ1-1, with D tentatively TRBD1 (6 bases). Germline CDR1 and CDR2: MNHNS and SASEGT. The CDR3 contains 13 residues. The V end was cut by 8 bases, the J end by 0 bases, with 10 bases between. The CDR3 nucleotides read TGTGCCAGCGGGCAGGGGATGAACACTGAAGCTTTCTTT. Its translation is CASGQGMNTEAFF.

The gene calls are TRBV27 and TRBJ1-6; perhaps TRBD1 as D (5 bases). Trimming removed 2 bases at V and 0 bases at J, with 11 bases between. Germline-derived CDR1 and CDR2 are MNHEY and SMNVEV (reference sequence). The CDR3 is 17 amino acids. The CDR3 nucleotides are TGTGCCAGCAGTTTACAGGCCGGGGGCTCCTATAATTCACCCCTCCACTTT. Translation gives CASSLQAGGSYNSPLHF.

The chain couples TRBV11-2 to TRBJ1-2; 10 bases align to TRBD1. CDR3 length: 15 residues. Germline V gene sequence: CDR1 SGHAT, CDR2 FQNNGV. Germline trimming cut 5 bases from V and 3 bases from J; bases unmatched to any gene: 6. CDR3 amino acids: CASSLWDRGDYGYTF. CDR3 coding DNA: TGTGCCAGCAGCCTGTGGGACAGGGGAGACTATGGCTACACCTTC.

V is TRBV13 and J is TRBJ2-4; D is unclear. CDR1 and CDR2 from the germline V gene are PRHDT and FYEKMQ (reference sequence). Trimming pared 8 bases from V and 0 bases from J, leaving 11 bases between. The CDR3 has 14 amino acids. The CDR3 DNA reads TGTGCCAGCCAATCGGTCCTAGCCAAAAACATTCAGTACTTC. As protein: CASQSVLAKNIQYF.

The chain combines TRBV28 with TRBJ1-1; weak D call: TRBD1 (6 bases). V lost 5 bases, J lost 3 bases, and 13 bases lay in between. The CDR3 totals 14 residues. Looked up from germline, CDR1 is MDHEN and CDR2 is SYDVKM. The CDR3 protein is CASSPGQGYTEAFF. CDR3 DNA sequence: TGTGCCAGCAGTCCGGGACAAGGGTACACTGAAGCTTTCTTT.

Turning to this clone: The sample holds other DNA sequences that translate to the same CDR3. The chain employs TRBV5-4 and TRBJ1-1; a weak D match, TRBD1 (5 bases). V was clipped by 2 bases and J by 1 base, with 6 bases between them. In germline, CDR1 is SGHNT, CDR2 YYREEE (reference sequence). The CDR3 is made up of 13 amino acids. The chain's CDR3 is CASSLGENTEAFF. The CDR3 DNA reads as TGTGCCAGCAGCTTAGGGGAGAACACTGAAGCTTTCTTT.

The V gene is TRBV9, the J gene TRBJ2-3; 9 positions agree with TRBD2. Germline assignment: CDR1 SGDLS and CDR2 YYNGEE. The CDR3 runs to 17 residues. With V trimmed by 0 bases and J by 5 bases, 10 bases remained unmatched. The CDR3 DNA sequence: TGTGCCAGCAGCGTAGACACCCCATTGACTAGCGGAGATACGCAGTATTTT. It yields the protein CASSVDTPLTSGDTQYF.

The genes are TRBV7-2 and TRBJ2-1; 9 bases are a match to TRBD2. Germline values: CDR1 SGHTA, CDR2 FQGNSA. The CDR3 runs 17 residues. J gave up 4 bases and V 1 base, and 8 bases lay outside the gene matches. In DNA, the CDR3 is TGTGCCAGCAGCTTAGAGGTTGGGCTAGCGGGGTACAATGAGCAGTTCTTC. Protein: CASSLEVGLAGYNEQFF. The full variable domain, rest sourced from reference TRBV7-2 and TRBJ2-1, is GAGVSQSPSNKVTEKGKDVELRCDPISGHTALYWYRQSLGQGLEFLIYFQGNSAPDKSGLPSDRFSAERTGGSVSTLTIQRTQQEDSAVYLCASSLEVGLAGYNEQFFGPGTRLTVL.

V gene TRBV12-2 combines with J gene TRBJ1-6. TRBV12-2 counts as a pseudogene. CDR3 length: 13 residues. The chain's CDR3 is CASRLWGESPLHF. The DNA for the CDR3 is TGTGCAAGTCGCTTATGGGGGGAGTCACCCCTCCACTTT.

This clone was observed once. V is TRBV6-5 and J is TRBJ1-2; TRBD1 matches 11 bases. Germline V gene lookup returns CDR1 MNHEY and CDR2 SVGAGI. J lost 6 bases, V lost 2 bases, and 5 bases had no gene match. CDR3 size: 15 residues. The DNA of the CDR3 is TGTGCCAGCAGTTACGCGGACAGGGGGCAGGATGGCTACACCTTC. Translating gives CASSYADRGQDGYTF.

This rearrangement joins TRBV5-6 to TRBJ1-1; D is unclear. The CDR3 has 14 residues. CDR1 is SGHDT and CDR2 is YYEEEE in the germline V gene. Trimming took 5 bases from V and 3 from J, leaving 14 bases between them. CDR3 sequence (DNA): TGTGCCAGCAGATACGGGTTTGGGGACACTGAAGCTTTCTTT. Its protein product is CASRYGFGDTEAFF.

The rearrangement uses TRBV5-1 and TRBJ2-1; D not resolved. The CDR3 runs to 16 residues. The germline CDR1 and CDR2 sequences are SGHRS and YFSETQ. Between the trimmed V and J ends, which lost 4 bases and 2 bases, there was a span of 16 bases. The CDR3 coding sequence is TGCGCCAGCAGCCTAAACTGGACCAGTCCCTACAATGAGCAGTTCTTC. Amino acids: CASSLNWTSPYNEQFF.

The CDR3 is CASSLGARGLAVMNEQFF. CDR3 DNA: TGTGCCAGCAGCTTGGGGGCGCGGGGACTAGCGGTTATGAATGAGCAGTTCTTC. The V call is TRBV5-4, the J call TRBJ2-1, with 11 bases aligning to TRBD2. The V segment lost 0 bases and the J segment 7 bases; nucleotides outside the gene matches: 12. Looked up from germline, CDR1 is SGHNT and CDR2 is YYREEE (reference sequence). The length of the CDR3 is 18 residues.

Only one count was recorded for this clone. CDR3 in amino acids: CASGEGGLRTDTQYF. The CDR3 DNA reads as TGTGCCAGCGGAGAGGGGGGGCTGAGAACAGATACGCAGTATTTT. The chain links TRBV11-2 to TRBJ2-3; the D gene is possibly TRBD2 (7 bases). Germline lookup yields CDR1 SGHAT and CDR2 FQNNGV. With 8 bases removed from V and 3 bases from J, the gap between germline ends came to 18 bases. The CDR3 extends over 15 amino acids.

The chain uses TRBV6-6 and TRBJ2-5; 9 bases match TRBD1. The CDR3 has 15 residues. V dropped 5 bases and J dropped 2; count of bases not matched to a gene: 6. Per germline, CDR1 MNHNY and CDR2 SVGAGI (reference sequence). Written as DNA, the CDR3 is TGTGCCAGCAGTGGGGACAGGGCCCTACAAGAGACCCAGTACTTC. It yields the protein CASSGDRALQETQYF.

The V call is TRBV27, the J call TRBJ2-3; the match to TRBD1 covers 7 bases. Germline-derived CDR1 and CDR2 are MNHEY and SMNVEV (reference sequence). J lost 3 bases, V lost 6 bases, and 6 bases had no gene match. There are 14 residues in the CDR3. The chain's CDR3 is CASSWDSGTDTQYF. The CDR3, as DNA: TGTGCCAGCAGCTGGGACAGTGGGACAGATACGCAGTATTTT.

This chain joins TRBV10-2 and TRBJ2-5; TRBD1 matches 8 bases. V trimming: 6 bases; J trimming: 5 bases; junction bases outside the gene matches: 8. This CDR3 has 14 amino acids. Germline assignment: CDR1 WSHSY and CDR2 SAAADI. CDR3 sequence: CASSLTGAGETQYF. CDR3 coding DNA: TGCGCCAGCAGCCTGACAGGGGCGGGGGAGACCCAGTACTTC.

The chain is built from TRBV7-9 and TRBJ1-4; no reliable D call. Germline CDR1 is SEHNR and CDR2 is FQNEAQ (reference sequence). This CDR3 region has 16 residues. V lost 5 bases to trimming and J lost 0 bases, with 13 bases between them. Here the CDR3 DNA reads TGTGCCAGCAGCCGGCCGGGCGGACCAACTAATGAAAAACTGTTTTTT. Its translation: CASSRPGGPTNEKLFF.

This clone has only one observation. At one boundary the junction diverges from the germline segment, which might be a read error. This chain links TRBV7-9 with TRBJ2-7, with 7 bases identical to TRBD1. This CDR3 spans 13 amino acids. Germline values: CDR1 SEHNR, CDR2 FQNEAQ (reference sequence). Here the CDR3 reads CANSLGDSPEQYF. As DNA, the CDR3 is TGTGCCAACAGCTTAGGGGACAGTCCAGAGCAGTACTTC.

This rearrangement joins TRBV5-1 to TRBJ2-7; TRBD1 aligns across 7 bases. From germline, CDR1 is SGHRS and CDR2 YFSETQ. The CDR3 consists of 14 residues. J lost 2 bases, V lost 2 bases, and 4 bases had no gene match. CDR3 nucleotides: TGCGCCAGCAGCTTTATCGACAGGGCCTACGAGCAGTACTTC. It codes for CASSFIDRAYEQYF.